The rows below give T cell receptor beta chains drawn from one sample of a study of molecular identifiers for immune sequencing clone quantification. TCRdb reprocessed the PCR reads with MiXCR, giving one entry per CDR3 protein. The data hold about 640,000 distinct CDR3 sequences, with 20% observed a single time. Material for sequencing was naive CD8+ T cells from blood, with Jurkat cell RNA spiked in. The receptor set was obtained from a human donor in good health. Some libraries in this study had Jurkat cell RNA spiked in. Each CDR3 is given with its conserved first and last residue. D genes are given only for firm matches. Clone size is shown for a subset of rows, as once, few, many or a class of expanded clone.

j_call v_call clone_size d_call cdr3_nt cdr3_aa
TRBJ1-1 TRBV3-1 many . TGTGCCAGCAGCCAAGGTGGACAGTACACTGAAGCTTTCTTT CASSQGGQYTEAFF
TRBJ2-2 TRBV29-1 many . TGCAGCGTTGCTGACGGGGAGCTGTTTTTT CSVADGELFF
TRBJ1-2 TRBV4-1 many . TGCGCCAGCAGCCAAGATGCGGTGTCTGCAGGGTCCTATGGCTACACCTTC CASSQDAVSAGSYGYTF
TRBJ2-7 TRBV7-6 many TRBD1 TGTGCCAGCAGCCAGGGACAGGGGGCAAACGAGCAGTACTTC CASSQGQGANEQYF
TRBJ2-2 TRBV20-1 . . TGCAGTGCTCCGGACAAGAACACCGGGGAGCTGTTTTTT CSAPDKNTGELFF
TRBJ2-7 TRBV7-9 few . TGTGCCAGCAGCTTAGCGGGGGGCGGGAGCTCCTACGAGCAGTACTTC CASSLAGGGSSYEQYF
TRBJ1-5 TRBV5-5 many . TGTGCCAGCAGCTTATACTTATTCAGGGGAAATCAGCCCCAGCATTTT CASSLYLFRGNQPQHF
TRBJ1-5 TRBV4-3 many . TGCGCCAGCAGCCAAGATATTCAGAATCAGCCCCAGCATTTT CASSQDIQNQPQHF
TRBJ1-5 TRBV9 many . TGTGCCAGCAGCGTAGGCAGTGAGGATCAGCCCCAGCATTTT CASSVGSEDQPQHF
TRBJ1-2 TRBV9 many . TGTGCCAGCAGCGAGTGGGCTCCGGCTAACTATGGCTACACCTTC CASSEWAPANYGYTF
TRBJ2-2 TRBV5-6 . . TGTTCCAGCAGCTTGGTGCGCAGTGGTACCGGGGAGCTGTTTTTT CSSSLVRSGTGELFF
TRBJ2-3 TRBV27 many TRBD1 TGTGCCAGCCGACAGGGGGGAGGCACAGATACGCAGTATTTT CASRQGGGTDTQYF
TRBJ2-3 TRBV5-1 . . TGCGCCAGCAGCTCGAGGAGAGCACTTCCCCGGAAGGCTACGCAGTATTTT CASSSRRALPRKATQYF
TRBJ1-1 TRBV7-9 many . TGTGCCAGCAGCTTAGTTGGTGAAGCTTTCTTT CASSLVGEAFF
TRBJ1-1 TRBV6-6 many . TGTGCCAGCAGTTACTATCCGGGTAACACTGAAGCTTTCTTT CASSYYPGNTEAFF
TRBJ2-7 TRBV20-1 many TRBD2 TGCAGTGCTAGAGAGATAGCGGGATACGAGCAGTACTTC CSAREIAGYEQYF
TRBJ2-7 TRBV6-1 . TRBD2 TGTGCCAGCAGAGACGCTAGCGGACTAACCTACGAGCAGTACTTC CASRDASGLTYEQYF
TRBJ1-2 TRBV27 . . TGTGCCAGCAGTACGGACAAGAACTGTGGCTACACCTTC CASSTDKNCGYTF
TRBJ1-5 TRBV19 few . TGTGCCAGTAGTATAGGAACAGGGATAGGTCCCCAGCATTTT CASSIGTGIGPQHF
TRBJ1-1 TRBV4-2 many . TGTGCCAGCAGCCAATACCCCAGAACTGAAGCTTTCTTT CASSQYPRTEAFF
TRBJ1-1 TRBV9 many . TGTGCCAGCACCCCCCTCCGGCAGATATCTGAAGCTTTCTTT CASTPLRQISEAFF
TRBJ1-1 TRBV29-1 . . TGCAGCGTTGAAAGAATGAACACTGAAGCTTTCTTT CSVERMNTEAFF